This T cell receptor beta chain came from a study of blood T cell repertoires in COVID-19. Study-level information: The United States, Italy and Spain were the sources of the acute and convalescent COVID-19 samples. The cDNA or gDNA used as material had been derived from T cells, B-cell-depleted T cells, or PBMCs.

As processed by the authors: Amplification of reference gene primers was used by the study to estimate nucleated cell counts. Generated by immunoSEQ multiplex PCR, the TCRdb table keeps only in-frame clones and is missing some. V, J and clone size derive from that table, while D and trimming were established from the DNA sequence. The sample holds about 140,000 clones; 70% to 80% are singletons and the top ten take roughly 8.6%. The CDR3 contains 15 residues. Germline V gene sequence: CDR1 MNHEY, CDR2 SVGAGI. Trimming removed 5 bases from V and 0 bases from J; junction bases left unmatched: 4. The rearrangement uses TRBV6-5 and TRBJ1-3; 7 bases match TRBD1. This clonotype was obtained from a woman in her forties or fifties with active or convalescent COVID-19. Sequences were obtained from peripheral blood. The DNA for the CDR3 is TGTGCCAGCAGTACCGACAGGGCCTCTGGAAACACCATATATTTT. Translating gives CASSTDRASGNTIYF.